This passage covers 20 T cell receptor beta chains from one sample sequenced in a study of response to subunit inactivated influenza vaccine. From the RT-PCR reads, TCRdb called clonotypes with MiXCR, one entry per CDR3 protein. The data show 500,000 to 550,000 distinct CDR3 sequences, with around 21% seen just once and about 2.8% held by the top ten. Separately, the same data were catalogued under a study of T cells expressing NK-cell markers. From that second work: cDNA encoding TCR beta was synthesized via 5'RACE template switching incorporating UMIs.

This specimen consisted of CD4+ T cells sorted from PBMCs, obtained 11 to 12 days after vaccination. The receptors come from a man aged 45-65 years who received an inactivated influenza vaccine.

This chain connects TRBV28 to TRBJ2-1, with D unclear. Germline V gives CDR1 MDHEN, CDR2 SYDVKM. The CDR3 sequence is 17 residues long. Trimming cost V 5 bases and J 3 bases, with 20 bases left between them. The CDR3 reads CASSQQVPPANYNEQFF. CDR3 sequence (DNA): TGTGCCAGCAGTCAGCAGGTTCCCCCGGCCAACTACAATGAGCAGTTCTTC.

This clonotype turned up a few times. V usage is TRBV2 and J usage is TRBJ2-1; 10 nucleotides agree with TRBD2. This CDR3 has 14 amino acids. Germline V CDR1 and CDR2: SNHLY, FYNNEI. After removal of 5 bases from V and 12 bases from J, the junction contained 10 bases not matched to a gene. CDR3 sequence: CASSKLAGGLPQFF. The CDR3 DNA follows: TGTGCCAGCAGTAAATTAGCGGGAGGCCTTCCGCAGTTCTTC. The whole variable domain, filled in from reference TRBV2 and TRBJ2-1, reads EPEVTQTPSHQVTQMGQEVILRCVPISNHLYFYWYRQILGQKVEFLVSFYNNEISEKSEIFDDQFSVERPDGSNFTLKIRSTKLEDSAMYFCASSKLAGGLPQFFGPGTRLTVL.

The sample holds a few counts of this clonotype. V is TRBV6-1 and J is TRBJ2-5, with D tentatively TRBD1 (5 bases). Per germline, CDR1 MNHNS and CDR2 SASEGT. This CDR3 has 10 amino acids. Between the trimmed V and J ends, which lost 7 bases and 5 bases, there was a span of 5 bases. CDR3 loop: CASKGETQYF. The CDR3 nucleotides read TGTGCCAGCAAGGGGGAGACCCAGTACTTC.

This clonotype appeared a few times. The chain uses TRBV6-2 or TRBV6-3 and TRBJ2-7; D is unclear. CDR1 and CDR2 from the germline V gene are MNHEY and SVGEGT. The CDR3 runs 10 residues. V lost 5 bases and J 10 bases, leaving 9 bases between the germline ends. Here the CDR3 reads CASSGPIQYF. For the CDR3, the DNA is TGTGCCAGCAGTGGGCCTATTCAGTACTTC.

A few counts support this clonotype. CDR3 residues: CATSRSPQATDTQYF. The CDR3, as DNA: TGTGCCACCAGCAGATCCCCTCAGGCTACAGATACGCAGTATTTT. The rearrangement uses TRBV15 and TRBJ2-3; D is uncertain. Germline V lookup: CDR1 LNHNV, CDR2 YYDKDF (reference sequence). The length of the CDR3 is 15 residues. V lost 2 bases, J lost 3 bases, and 12 bases lay in between.

The chain is built from TRBV20-1 and TRBJ2-1; 8 bases map to TRBD1. Germline CDR1 DFQATT, CDR2 SNEGSKA (reference sequence). Trimming removed 5 bases from V and 12 bases from J; junction bases left unmatched: 12. The CDR3 spans 13 residues. The CDR3 here is CSAARDRKNLQFF. CDR3 DNA sequence: TGCAGTGCTGCCCGGGACAGGAAAAATCTGCAGTTCTTC.

This clonotype was observed a few times. This chain joins TRBV3-1 and TRBJ2-3; the match to TRBD1 covers 7 bases. Germline V gene sequence: CDR1 LGHDT, CDR2 YNNKEL (reference sequence). After removal of 3 bases from V and 8 bases from J, the junction contained 8 bases not matched to a gene. This CDR3 is 14 amino acids long. The CDR3 bases are TGTGCCAGCAGCCAGGGACAGTTTCTCGGTACGCAGTATTTT. Translating gives CASSQGQFLGTQYF.

This clonotype was seen only a few times. The chain is built from TRBV12-3 or TRBV12-4 and TRBJ2-4; TRBD2 might be the D (6 bases). Trimming took 5 bases from V and 6 from J, leaving 14 bases between them. The CDR3 totals 14 residues. In DNA form, the CDR3 reads TGTGCCAGCAGTCCCTCCGGGGGAGGAAACATTCAGTACTTC. Its protein is CASSPSGGGNIQYF.

The gene calls are TRBV12-3 or TRBV12-4 and TRBJ2-2; 7 nucleotides align to TRBD1. After removal of 5 bases from V and 5 bases from J, the junction contained 2 bases not matched to a gene. The CDR3 sequence is 13 residues long. CDR3 coding DNA: TGTGCCAGCAGTATGACAGGGACCGGGGAGCTGTTTTTT. It codes for CASSMTGTGELFF.

J is TRBJ2-3 and V is TRBV4-3; 7 positions match TRBD1. With 3 bases clipped from V and 2 bases from J, the junction kept 5 bases outside the gene matches. The CDR3 consists of 15 residues. The germline V gene encodes CDR1 LGHNA and CDR2 YSLEER. CDR3: CASSHIGTDTDTQYF. DNA for the CDR3: TGCGCCAGCAGCCACATAGGGACAGACACAGATACGCAGTATTTT.

This clonotype was recorded many times. CDR3 DNA sequence: TGTGCCAGCAGCTTATCCAGAGAAGAGACCCAGTACTTC. This translates into CASSLSREETQYF. The gene calls are TRBV7-2 and TRBJ2-5; no definite D call. V lost 2 bases, J lost 3 bases, and 7 bases lay in between. The length of the CDR3 is 13 residues. Looked up from germline, CDR1 is SGHTA and CDR2 is FQGNSA.

This clonotype occurred a few times. The chain is built from TRBV3-1 and TRBJ1-1; TRBD1 is a possible D gene (5 bases). CDR3 length: 15 amino acids. The V end was cut by 4 bases, the J end by 0 bases, with 12 bases between. Germline assignment: CDR1 LGHDT and CDR2 YNNKEL (reference sequence). DNA for the CDR3: TGTGCCAGCAGCCGGGGGAATTCCATGAACACTGAAGCTTTCTTT. It yields the protein CASSRGNSMNTEAFF. The full variable domain, in which reference TRBV3-1 and TRBJ1-1 provide the parts outside the CDR3, is DTAVSQTPKYLVTQMGNDKSIKCEQNLGHDTMYWYKQDSKKFLKIMFSYNNKELIINETVPNRFSPKSPDKAHLNLHINSLELGDSAVYFCASSRGNSMNTEAFFGQGTRLTVV.

A few counts support this clonotype. The CDR3 sequence is CASSARGGGNNEQFF. CDR3 sequence (DNA): TGTGCCAGCAGTGCTCGCGGGGGGGGCAACAATGAGCAGTTCTTC. This chain connects TRBV2 to TRBJ2-1; TRBD2 agrees at 9 bases. V dropped 4 bases and J dropped 5; count of bases not matched to a gene: 6. The length of the CDR3 is 15 residues. Germline V gene lookup returns CDR1 SNHLY and CDR2 FYNNEI.

There are a few counts of this clonotype. The genes are TRBV3-1 and TRBJ1-2; D may be TRBD1 (5 bases). Germline-derived CDR1 and CDR2 are LGHDT and YNNKEL (reference sequence). The CDR3 has 15 amino acids. With 3 bases removed from V and 1 base from J, the gap between germline ends came to 12 bases. CDR3 protein: CASSQRDRLNYGYTF. The CDR3 region has the DNA TGTGCCAGCAGCCAGAGAGACAGACTTAACTATGGCTACACCTTC. Supplemented by reference TRBV3-1 and TRBJ1-2, the full variable domain reads DTAVSQTPKYLVTQMGNDKSIKCEQNLGHDTMYWYKQDSKKFLKIMFSYNNKELIINETVPNRFSPKSPDKAHLNLHINSLELGDSAVYFCASSQRDRLNYGYTFGSGTRLTVV.

The CDR3 sequence: CASSQNRELTYNEQFF. In nucleotides, the CDR3 is TGCGCCAGCAGCCAAAATAGGGAGCTTACCTACAATGAGCAGTTCTTC. The gene calls are TRBV4-1 and TRBJ2-1, with D perhaps matching TRBD2 (5 bases). The germline V and J ends were trimmed by 2 bases and 2 bases, with 13 bases remaining between them. The CDR3 has 16 amino acids. Germline values: CDR1 MGHRA, CDR2 YSYEKL.

There are a few counts of this clonotype. This chain uses TRBV7-2 with TRBJ2-5; D gene unclear. The CDR3 is 16 residues long. Germline assignment: CDR1 SGHTA and CDR2 FQGNSA. V dropped 0 bases and J dropped 2 bases, with 13 bases sitting between them. The CDR3 sequence is CASSLAWLVGQETQYF. For the CDR3, the DNA is TGTGCCAGCAGCTTAGCGTGGCTAGTCGGGCAAGAGACCCAGTACTTC.

The sample holds many counts of this clonotype. The chain couples TRBV18 to TRBJ1-1, with D possibly TRBD1 on 5 matching bases. Per the germline V gene, CDR1 is KGHSH and CDR2 is LQKENI. V was trimmed by 5 bases and J by 2 bases, leaving 15 bases between them. This CDR3 region has 15 residues. Here the CDR3 DNA reads TGTGCCAGCTCATCTGAATCAAGGACAAACACTGAAGCTTTCTTT. Its translation is CASSSESRTNTEAFF. The full variable domain, its missing parts supplied by reference TRBV18 and TRBJ1-1, is NAGVMQNPRHLVRRRGQEARLRCSPMKGHSHVYWYRQLPEEGLKFMVYLQKENIIDESGMPKERFSAEFPKEGPSILRIQQVVRGDSAAYFCASSSESRTNTEAFFGQGTRLTVV.

This rearrangement joins TRBV15 to TRBJ1-5, with 7 bases fitting TRBD1. The CDR3 sequence is 14 residues long. The ends lost 10 bases at V and 2 bases at J; junction bases unmatched: 8. Per the germline V gene, CDR1 is LNHNV and CDR2 is YYDKDF (reference sequence). The CDR3 DNA follows: TGTGCCATCTCCGAGGGGGCCGGCAATCAGCCCCAGCATTTT. This translates into CAISEGAGNQPQHF. Full variable domain (rest looked up from reference TRBV15 and TRBJ1-5): DAMVIQNPRYQVTQFGKPVTLSCSQTLNHNVMYWYQQKSSQAPKLLFHYYDKDFNNEADTPDNFQSRRPNTSFCFLDIRSPGLGDTAMYLCAISEGAGNQPQHFGDGTRLSIL.

The table lists this clonotype with a few counts. V gene TRBV10-3 combines with J gene TRBJ1-5; D might be TRBD1 (5 bases). The germline gives CDR1 ENHRY, CDR2 SYGVKD. V was clipped by 3 bases and J by 4 bases, with 10 bases between them. The CDR3 has 14 residues. DNA for the CDR3: TGTGCCATCAGTGACCAGGCAGGGAATCAGCCCCAGCATTTT. This encodes CAISDQAGNQPQHF.

V usage is TRBV30 and J usage is TRBJ2-7, with 9 positions matching TRBD1. CDR1 and CDR2 (germline): GTSNPN, SVGIG (reference sequence). The CDR3 spans 14 residues. The J segment lost 9 bases and the V segment lost 5 bases, leaving 14 bases of the junction unmatched. The CDR3 nucleotides are TGTGCCTGGGGACCCGGGACAGGGAAGTTTGGGCAGTACTTC. Encoded protein: CAWGPGTGKFGQYF. The full variable domain, completed using reference TRBV30 and TRBJ2-7, is SQTIHQWPATLVQPVGSPLSLECTVEGTSNPNLYWYRQAAGRGLQLLFYSVGIGQISSEVPQNLSASRPQDRQFILSSKKLLLSDSGFYLCAWGPGTGKFGQYFGPGTRLTVT.